This entry concerns a single TCR beta chain. The data were obtained in a study of blood T cell repertoires in COVID-19. In the study overall: COVID-19 samples, acute and convalescent, were from the United States, Italy and Spain. Nucleic acid was either cDNA or gDNA, and it came from T cells, B-cell-depleted T cells, or PBMCs.

The CDR3 has 15 amino acids. Germline CDR1 reads MNHEY; CDR2 reads SVGAGI. V shed 5 bases and J 5 bases; nucleotides not matched to a gene: 7. Original processing notes: From reference gene primer amplification, estimates of nucleated cell counts were derived. The data were produced by immunoSEQ multiplex PCR, yet TCRdb's version contains in-frame clones alone and is incomplete. From that table come the V and J calls and clone size; the DNA was used to work out D and trimming. The sample has some 90,000 clones; roughly 80% are singletons. The source is a man in his 60s with acute or convalescent COVID-19. The V gene is TRBV6-5, the J gene TRBJ1-5; 9 nucleotides agree with TRBD1. The material sequenced was peripheral blood. The CDR3 DNA follows: TGTGCCAGCAGTCGAGCTTGGACAGGGGATCAGCCCCAGCATTTT. Translated: CASSRAWTGDQPQHF.